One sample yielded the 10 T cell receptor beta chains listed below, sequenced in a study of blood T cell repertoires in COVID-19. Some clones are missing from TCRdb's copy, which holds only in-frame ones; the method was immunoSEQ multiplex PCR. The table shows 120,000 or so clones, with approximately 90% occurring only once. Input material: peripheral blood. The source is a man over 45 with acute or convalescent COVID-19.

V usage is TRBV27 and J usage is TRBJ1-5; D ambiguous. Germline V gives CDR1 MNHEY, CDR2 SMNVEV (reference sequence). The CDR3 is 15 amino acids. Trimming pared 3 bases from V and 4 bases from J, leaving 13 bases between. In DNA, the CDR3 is TGTGCCAGCAGTTTTACACCCACGGGAAATCAGCCCCAGCATTTT. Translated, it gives CASSFTPTGNQPQHF.

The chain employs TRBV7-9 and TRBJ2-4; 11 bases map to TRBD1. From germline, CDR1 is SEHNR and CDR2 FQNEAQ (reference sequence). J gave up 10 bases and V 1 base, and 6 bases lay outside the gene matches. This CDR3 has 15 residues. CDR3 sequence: CASSLGGTGGFIQYF. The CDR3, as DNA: TGTGCCAGCAGCTTAGGCGGGACAGGGGGGTTTATTCAGTACTTC.

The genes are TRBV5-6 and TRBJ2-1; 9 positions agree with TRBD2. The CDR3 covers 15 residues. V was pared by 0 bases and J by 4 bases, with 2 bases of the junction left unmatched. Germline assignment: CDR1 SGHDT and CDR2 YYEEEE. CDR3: CASSLVSGSYNEQFF. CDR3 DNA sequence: TGTGCCAGCAGCTTGGTTAGCGGGAGTTACAATGAGCAGTTCTTC. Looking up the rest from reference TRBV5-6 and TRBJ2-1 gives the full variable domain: DAGVTQSPTHLIKTRGQQVTLRCSPKSGHDTVSWYQQALGQGPQFIFQYYEEEERQRGNFPDRFSGHQFPNYSSELNVNALLLGDSALYLCASSLVSGSYNEQFFGPGTRLTVL.

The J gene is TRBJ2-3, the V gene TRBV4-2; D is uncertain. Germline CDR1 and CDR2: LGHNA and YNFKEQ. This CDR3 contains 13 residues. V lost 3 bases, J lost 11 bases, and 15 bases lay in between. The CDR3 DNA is TGTGCCAGCAGCCAGAGTAGGAGTGTAGTGCAGTATTTT. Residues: CASSQSRSVVQYF.

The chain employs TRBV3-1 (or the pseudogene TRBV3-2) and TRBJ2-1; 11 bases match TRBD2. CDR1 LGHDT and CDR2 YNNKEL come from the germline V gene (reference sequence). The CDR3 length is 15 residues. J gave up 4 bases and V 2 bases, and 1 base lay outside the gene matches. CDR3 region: CASSQLAGGYNEQFF. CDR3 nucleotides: TGTGCCAGCAGCCAACTAGCGGGAGGATACAATGAGCAGTTCTTC.

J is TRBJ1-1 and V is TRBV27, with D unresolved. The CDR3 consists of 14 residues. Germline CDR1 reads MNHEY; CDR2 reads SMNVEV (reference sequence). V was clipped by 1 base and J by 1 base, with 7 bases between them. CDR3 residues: CASSLFGENTEAFF. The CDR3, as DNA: TGTGCCAGCAGTTTATTCGGGGAGAACACTGAAGCTTTCTTT.

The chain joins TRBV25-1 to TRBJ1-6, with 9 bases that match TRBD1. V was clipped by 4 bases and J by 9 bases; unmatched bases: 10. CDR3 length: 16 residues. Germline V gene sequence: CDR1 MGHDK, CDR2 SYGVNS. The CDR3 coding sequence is TGTGCCAGCAGTGCTTGGGACAGGGCCATTTTTTCACCCCTCCACTTT. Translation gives CASSAWDRAIFSPLHF.

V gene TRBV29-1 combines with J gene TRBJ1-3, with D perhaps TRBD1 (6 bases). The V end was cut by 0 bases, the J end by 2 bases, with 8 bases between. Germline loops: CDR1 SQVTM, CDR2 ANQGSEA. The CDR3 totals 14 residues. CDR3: CSVEEGGTGNTIYF. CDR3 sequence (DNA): TGCAGCGTTGAAGAAGGGGGTACTGGAAACACCATATATTTT.

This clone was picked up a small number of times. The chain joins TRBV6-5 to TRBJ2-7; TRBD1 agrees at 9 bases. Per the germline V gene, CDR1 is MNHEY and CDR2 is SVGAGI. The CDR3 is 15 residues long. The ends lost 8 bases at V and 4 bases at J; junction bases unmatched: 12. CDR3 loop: CASAISGTGIYEQYF. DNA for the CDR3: TGTGCCAGCGCGATCTCCGGGACAGGGATTTACGAGCAGTACTTC.

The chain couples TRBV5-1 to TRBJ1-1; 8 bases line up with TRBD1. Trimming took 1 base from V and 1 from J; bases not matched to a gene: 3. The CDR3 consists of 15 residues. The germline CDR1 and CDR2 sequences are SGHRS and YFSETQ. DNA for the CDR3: TGCGCCAGCAGCTTGCAGGGGGCAGCGAACACTGAAGCTTTCTTT. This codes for CASSLQGAANTEAFF.